This T cell receptor beta chain originates from a study of identical twins' blood T cells. The CDR3 totals 13 residues. Germline V gene sequence: CDR1 MNHEY, CDR2 SMNVEV (reference sequence). V was cut by 5 bases and J by 6 bases, with 10 bases left in between. Findings and limits, study-wide: Twin similarity might stem from environmental factors, not only genetics.

TCRdb processed the 5' RACE reads anew with MiXCR; each CDR3 protein has one entry. The table lists a few hundred thousand distinct CDR3 sequences, over 25% of them singletons. This clonotype was seen more than once but under ten times. Antigen: not known. This sequence joins TRBV27 and TRBJ1-4; D remains ambiguous. The TCR originated in a woman between 18 and 50 years old in good health. Sample: PBMCs. CDR3 in amino acids: CASSRRPHEKLFF. The CDR3 nucleotides are TGTGCCAGCAGTAGACGTCCGCATGAAAAACTGTTTTTT.